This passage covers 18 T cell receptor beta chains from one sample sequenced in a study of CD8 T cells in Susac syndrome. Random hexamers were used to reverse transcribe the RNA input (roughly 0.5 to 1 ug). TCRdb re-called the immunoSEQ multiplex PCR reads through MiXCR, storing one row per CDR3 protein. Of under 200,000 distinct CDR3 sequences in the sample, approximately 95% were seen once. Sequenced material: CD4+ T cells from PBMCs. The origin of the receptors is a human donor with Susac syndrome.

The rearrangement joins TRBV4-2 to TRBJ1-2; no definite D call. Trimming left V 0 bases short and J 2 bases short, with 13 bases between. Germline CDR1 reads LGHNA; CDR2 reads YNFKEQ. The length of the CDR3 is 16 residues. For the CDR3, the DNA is TGTGCCAGCAGCCAAGATAAGGGTCGGGAGAACTATGGCTACACCTTC. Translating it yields CASSQDKGRENYGYTF.

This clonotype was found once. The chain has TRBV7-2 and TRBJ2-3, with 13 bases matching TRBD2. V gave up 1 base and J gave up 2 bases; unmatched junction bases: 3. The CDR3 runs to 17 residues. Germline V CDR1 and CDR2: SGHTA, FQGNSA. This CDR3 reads CASSLGGTSGATDTQYF. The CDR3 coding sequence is TGTGCCAGCAGCTTAGGCGGGACTAGCGGGGCCACAGATACGCAGTATTTT. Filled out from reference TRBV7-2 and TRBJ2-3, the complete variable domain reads GAGVSQSPSNKVTEKGKDVELRCDPISGHTALYWYRQSLGQGLEFLIYFQGNSAPDKSGLPSDRFSAERTGGSVSTLTIQRTQQEDSAVYLCASSLGGTSGATDTQYFGPGTRLTVL.

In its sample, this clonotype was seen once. CDR3 loop: CASIGAGADTQYF. The CDR3, as DNA: TGTGCCAGCATAGGGGCAGGGGCAGATACGCAGTATTTT. The chain employs TRBV6-5 and TRBJ2-3; D may be TRBD1 (6 bases). Per the germline V gene, CDR1 is MNHEY and CDR2 is SVGAGI. The CDR3 loop spans 13 amino acids. V lost 7 bases and J lost 4, with 12 bases in between.

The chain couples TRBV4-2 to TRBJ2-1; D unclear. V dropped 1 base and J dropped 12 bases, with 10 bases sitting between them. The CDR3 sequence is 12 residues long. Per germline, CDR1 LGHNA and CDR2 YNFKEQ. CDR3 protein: CASSQGSLTQFF. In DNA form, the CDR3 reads TGTGCCAGCAGCCAAGGCAGTCTTACGCAGTTCTTC.

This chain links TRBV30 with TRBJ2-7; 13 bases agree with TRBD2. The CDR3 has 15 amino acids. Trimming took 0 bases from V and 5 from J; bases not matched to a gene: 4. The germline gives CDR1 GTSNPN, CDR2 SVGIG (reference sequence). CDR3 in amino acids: CAWSVGTSGMNEQYF. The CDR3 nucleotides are TGTGCCTGGAGTGTGGGGACTAGCGGGATGAACGAGCAGTACTTC.

For the CDR3, the DNA is TGCAGTGCGGGCGCGGCGGCAGCGCAGTACGTC. Protein: CSAGAAAAQYV. The chain links TRBV20-1 to TRBJ2-7; D is ambiguous. The CDR3 length is 11 residues. Germline CDR1 DFQATT, CDR2 SNEGSKA (reference sequence). V was clipped by 6 bases and J by 9 bases, with 15 bases between them.

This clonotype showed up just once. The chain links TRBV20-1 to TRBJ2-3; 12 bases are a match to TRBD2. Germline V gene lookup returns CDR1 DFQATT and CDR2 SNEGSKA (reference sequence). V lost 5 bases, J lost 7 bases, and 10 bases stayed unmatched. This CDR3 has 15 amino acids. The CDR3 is CSAGRTSGKANTQYF. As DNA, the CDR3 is TGCAGTGCTGGGAGGACTAGCGGGAAGGCGAATACGCAGTATTTT.

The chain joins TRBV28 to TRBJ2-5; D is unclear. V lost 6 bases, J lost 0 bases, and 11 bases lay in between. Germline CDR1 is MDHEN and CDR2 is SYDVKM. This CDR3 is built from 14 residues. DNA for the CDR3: TGTGCCAGCAGGCCCGGACGGAACCAAGAGACCCAGTACTTC. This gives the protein CASRPGRNQETQYF.

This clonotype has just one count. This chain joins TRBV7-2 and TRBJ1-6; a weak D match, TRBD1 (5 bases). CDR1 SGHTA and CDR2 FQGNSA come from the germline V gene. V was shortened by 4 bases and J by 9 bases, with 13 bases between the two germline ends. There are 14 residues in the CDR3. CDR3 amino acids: CASSSGTRGSPLHF. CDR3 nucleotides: TGTGCCAGCAGCTCCGGGACCAGAGGTTCACCCCTCCACTTT.

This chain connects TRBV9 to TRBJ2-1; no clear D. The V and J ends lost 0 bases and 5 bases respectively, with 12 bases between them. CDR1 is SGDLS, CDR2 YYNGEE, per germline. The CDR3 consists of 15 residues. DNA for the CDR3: TGTGCCAGCAGCGTAGCCCCCAGGACGAACAATGAGCAGTTCTTC. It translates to CASSVAPRTNNEQFF.

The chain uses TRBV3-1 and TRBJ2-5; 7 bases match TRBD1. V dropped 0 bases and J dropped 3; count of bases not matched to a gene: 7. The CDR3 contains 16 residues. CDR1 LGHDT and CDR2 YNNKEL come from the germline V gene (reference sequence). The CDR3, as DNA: TGTGCCAGCAGCCAAGATCCGAGGGGGCCCAAAGAGACCCAGTACTTC. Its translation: CASSQDPRGPKETQYF.

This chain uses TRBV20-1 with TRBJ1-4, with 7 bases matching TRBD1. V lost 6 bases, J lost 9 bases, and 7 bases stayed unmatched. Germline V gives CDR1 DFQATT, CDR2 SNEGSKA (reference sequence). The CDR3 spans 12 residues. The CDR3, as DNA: TGCAGTGCGAATATGAGGGGGCAAAAACTGTTTTTT. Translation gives CSANMRGQKLFF.

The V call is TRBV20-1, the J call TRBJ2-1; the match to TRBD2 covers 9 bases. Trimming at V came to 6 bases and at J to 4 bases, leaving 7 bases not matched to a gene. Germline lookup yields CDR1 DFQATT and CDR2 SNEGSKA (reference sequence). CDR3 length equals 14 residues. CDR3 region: CSAPETSGYNEQFF. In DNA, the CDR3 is TGCAGTGCCCCTGAGACTAGCGGATACAATGAGCAGTTCTTC.

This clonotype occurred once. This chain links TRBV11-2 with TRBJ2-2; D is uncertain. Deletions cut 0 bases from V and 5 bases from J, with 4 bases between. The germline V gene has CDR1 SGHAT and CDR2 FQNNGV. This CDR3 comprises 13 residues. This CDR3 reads CASSLERTGELFF. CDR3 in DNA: TGTGCCAGCAGCTTAGAGAGGACCGGGGAGCTGTTTTTT.

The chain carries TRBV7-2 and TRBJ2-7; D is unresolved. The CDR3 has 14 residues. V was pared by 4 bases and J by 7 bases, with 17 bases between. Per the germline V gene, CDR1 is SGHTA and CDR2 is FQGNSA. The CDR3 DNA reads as TGTGCCAGCAGCTCGCACATCCCCACGGATGAGCAGTACTTC. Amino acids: CASSSHIPTDEQYF.

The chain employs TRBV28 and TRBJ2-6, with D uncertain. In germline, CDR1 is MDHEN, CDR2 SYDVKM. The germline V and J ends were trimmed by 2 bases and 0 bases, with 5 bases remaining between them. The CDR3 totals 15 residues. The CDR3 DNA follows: TGTGCCAGCAGTTTAGGGAACTCTGGGGCCAACGTCCTGACTTTC. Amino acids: CASSLGNSGANVLTF.

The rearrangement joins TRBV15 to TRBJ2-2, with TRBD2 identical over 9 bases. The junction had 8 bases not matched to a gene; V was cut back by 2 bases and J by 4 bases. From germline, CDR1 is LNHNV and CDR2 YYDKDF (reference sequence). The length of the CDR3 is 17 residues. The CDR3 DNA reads TGTGCCACCAGCAGAAACCTGGGACTAGCAGGCACCGGGGAGCTGTTTTTT. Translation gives CATSRNLGLAGTGELFF.

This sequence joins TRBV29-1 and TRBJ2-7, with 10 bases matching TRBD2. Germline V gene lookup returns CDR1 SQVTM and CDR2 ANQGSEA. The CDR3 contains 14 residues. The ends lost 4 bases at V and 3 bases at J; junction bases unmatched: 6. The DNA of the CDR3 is TGCAGCGTTGGTGTCCTAGCGGGAGACTACGAGCAGTACTTC. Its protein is CSVGVLAGDYEQYF.